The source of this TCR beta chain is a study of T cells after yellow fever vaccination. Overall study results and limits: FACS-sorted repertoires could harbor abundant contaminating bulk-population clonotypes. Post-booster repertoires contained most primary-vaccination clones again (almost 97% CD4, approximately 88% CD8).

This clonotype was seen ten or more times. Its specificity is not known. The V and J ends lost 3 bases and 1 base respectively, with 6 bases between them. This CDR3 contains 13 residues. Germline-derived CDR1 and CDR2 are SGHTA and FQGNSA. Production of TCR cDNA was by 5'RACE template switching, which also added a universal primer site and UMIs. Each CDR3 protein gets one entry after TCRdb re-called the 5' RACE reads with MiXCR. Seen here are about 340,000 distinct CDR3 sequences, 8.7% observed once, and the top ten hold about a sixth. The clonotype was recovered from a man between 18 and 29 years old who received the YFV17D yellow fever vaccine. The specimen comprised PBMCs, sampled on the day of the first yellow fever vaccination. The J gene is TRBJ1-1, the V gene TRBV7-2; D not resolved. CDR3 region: CASSFSGNTEAFF. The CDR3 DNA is TGTGCCAGCAGCTTCTCAGGGAACACTGAAGCTTTCTTT.